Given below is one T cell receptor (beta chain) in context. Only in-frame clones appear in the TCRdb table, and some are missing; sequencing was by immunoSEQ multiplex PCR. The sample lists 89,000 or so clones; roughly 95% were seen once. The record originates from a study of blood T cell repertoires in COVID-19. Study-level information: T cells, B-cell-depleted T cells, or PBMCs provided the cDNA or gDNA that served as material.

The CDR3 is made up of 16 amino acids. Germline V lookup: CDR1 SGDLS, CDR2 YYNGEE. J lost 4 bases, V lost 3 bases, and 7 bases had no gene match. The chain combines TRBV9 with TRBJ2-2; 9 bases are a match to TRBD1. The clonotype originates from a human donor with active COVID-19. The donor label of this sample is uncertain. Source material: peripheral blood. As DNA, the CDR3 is TGTGCCAGCAGCGCCCGGGACAGGGTCTCCACCGGGGAGCTGTTTTTT. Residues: CASSARDRVSTGELFF. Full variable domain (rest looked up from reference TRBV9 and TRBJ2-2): DSGVTQTPKHLITATGQRVTLRCSPRSGDLSVYWYQQSLDQGLQFLIQYYNGEERAKGNILERFSAQQFPDLHSELNLSSLELGDSALYFCASSARDRVSTGELFFGEGSRLTVL.